This TCR beta chain was profiled in a study of T cells expressing NK-cell markers (dated by TCRdb to 2020 to 2022). In the study overall: In sorted CD3+CD56+NKG2C+, CD3+CD56+NKG2C- and CD3+CD56-NKG2C+ T-cell subsets from several donors, TCR beta-chain repertoires were profiled. Seven of the eight sequenced donors were HCMV-seropositive and one was HCMV-seronegative. The study sequenced eight donors, all healthy volunteers chosen at random: three men and five women. The libraries were sequenced on Illumina HiSeq 2000/2500, MiSeq or NextSeq, producing 2 x 150 bp reads.

Sequencing used an Illumina HiSeq 2000. The TCR beta cDNA libraries were made using 5'RACE template switching, a step that added both a universal primer site and unique molecular identifiers. cDNA synthesis was primed from the TCR beta constant segment, followed by two successive PCR amplification steps. The published analysis was carried out like this. MIGEC was used to demultiplex reads and group reads by UMI, and MiTCR was used to assemble and quantify clonotypes. To remove erroneous sequences, TCR cDNA sequences were retained only when supported by two or more reads. Downstream repertoire analysis used the tcR package, and clonotypes were matched across fractions by CDR3 nucleotide sequence plus V segment. VDJmatch was used to annotate antigen specificity against VDJdb, with one amino acid substitution allowed in CDR3. TCRdb reprocessed the sequencing reads and holds a single record per CDR3 protein sequence, with no DNA. These V and J calls are TCRdb output, not the study's own analysis. The sample's records list a few hundred thousand distinct CDR3 sequences. The ten largest make up roughly 5.2% of the sample.

Comment on this clonotype: There is no known antigen for this receptor.

HCMV serostatus was determined by detecting HCMV-specific IgG in serum with a commercial ELISA kit. Ficoll density gradient centrifugation was used to isolate peripheral blood mononuclear cells from blood. The CDR3 has 13 amino acids, counting the end cysteine and phenylalanine. No DNA was logged. As encoded in the germline V gene, CDR1 is SQVTM while CDR2 is ANQGSEA. The research as a whole found: Whether the expanded NKG2C-expressing T cell clones were specific for HCMV antigens was left unclear. For more than 5 donors, the dominant CD3+CD56+NKG2C+ clonotypes were among the top 10 CD8+ clonotypes and accounted for about 1.0-7.0% of CD8+ T cells. Those dominant clonotypes were again the most abundant among CD3+CD56-NKG2C+ cells in several donors, at about 25-60.1%.

The sample taken for sequencing was blood T cells: a sorted CD56 or NKG2C T cell subset, CD4+ or CD8+ T cells, or bulk PBMC T cells (not recorded which). This chain joins TRBV29-1 to TRBJ1-2. This sequence was found in a man aged 18 to 69 in good health. The CDR3 corresponds to CSVVKEANYGYTF.